This TCR beta chain was found in a study of blood T cells in healthy people across ages. Study-level points and caveats: Donor CMV infection status was unknown, possibly confounding age-related changes in expanded clonotypes.

This clonotype has only a few counts. No antigen is known for it. The sample, about 10 milliliters of peripheral blood, was drawn from each donor. Per sample, no less than 6 micrograms of total RNA were extracted. It was with a sample-barcoded 5' primer and a J-beta primer mix that a second PCR of roughly 7 to 12 cycles was run. Template switching added a 12-random-nucleotide identifier to every cDNA molecule. MiXCR, run by TCRdb on the 5' RACE reads, gives a single entry per CDR3 protein. The data show hundreds of thousands of distinct CDR3 sequences, around 21% seen once. CDR1 is DFQATT and CDR2 is SNEGSKA in the germline V gene (reference sequence). CDR3 length: 14 amino acids.

This chain joins TRBV20-1 and TRBJ2-5; D may be TRBD2 (6 bases). The last part of the DNA fits TRBJ2-7 better; the J call may be wrong. The sequence was obtained from a man between 65 and 85 years old in good health. The sample comprised blood. DNA for the CDR3: TGCAGTGCTAGAGTATCGGGCCGGGAGTACGAGCAGTACTTC. Encoded protein: CSARVSGREYEQYF.